Listed here are 20 T cell receptor beta chains from one sample, sequenced in a study of T cell responses to AZD1222 COVID-19 vaccine. TCRdb's table, derived via immunoSEQ multiplex PCR, lists solely in-frame clones and lacks some. The table lists more than 85,000 clones, roughly 89% of them singletons, with 35% to 45% in the top ten. The material sequenced was peripheral blood, taken 28 days after the second AZD1222 dose. Receptor source: an adult who received the AZD1222 COVID-19 vaccine.

This clone was recorded only once. The rearrangement links TRBV7-9 to TRBJ1-4; the D is unclear. This CDR3 spans 12 amino acids. Germline CDR1 and CDR2: SEHNR and FQNEAQ (reference sequence). Trimming stripped 5 bases from V and 8 bases from J, with 9 bases between. DNA of the CDR3: TGTGCCAGCAGCCCAGAGGTAGAAAAACTGTTTTTT. Translation gives CASSPEVEKLFF.

V and J are TRBV13 and TRBJ1-6; D is perhaps TRBD1 (6 bases). The germline V gene encodes CDR1 PRHDT and CDR2 FYEKMQ (reference sequence). V was shortened by 7 bases and J by 8 bases, with 21 bases between the two germline ends. The CDR3 has 16 residues. The CDR3 region is CASTRQAEHVDSPLHF. The CDR3 nucleotides read TGTGCCAGCACCAGACAGGCCGAACATGTGGATTCACCCCTCCACTTT.

The chain carries TRBV28 and TRBJ1-2; D may be TRBD1 (6 bases). The V end lost 4 bases, the J end lost 6 bases, and 18 bases lay between the germline ends. The CDR3 spans 15 residues. Germline CDR1 MDHEN, CDR2 SYDVKM. This CDR3 is CASSSAVQGEDGYTF. CDR3 in DNA: TGTGCCAGCAGTTCCGCAGTACAGGGTGAGGATGGCTACACCTTC.

V is TRBV7-9 and J is TRBJ1-5; D is unresolved. The CDR3 totals 18 residues. Germline loops: CDR1 SEHNR, CDR2 FQNEAQ (reference sequence). Deletions cut 5 bases from V and 0 bases from J, with 20 bases between. The CDR3 reads CASSIRLWRTDSNQPQHF. Written as DNA, the CDR3 is TGTGCCAGCAGCATACGACTCTGGCGGACTGATAGCAATCAGCCCCAGCATTTT.

The V gene is TRBV7-9, the J gene TRBJ2-7; TRBD1 might be the D (5 bases). Looked up from germline, CDR1 is SEHNR and CDR2 is FQNEAQ (reference sequence). This CDR3 is 13 amino acids long. Trimming removed 5 bases from V and 2 bases from J, with 10 bases in between. Here the CDR3 reads CASSRTSTYEQYF. The DNA for the CDR3 is TGTGCCAGCAGCCGGACATCCACCTACGAGCAGTACTTC.

The rearrangement links TRBV7-9 to TRBJ1-4; the match to TRBD1 covers 10 bases. This CDR3 is built from 16 residues. The J segment lost 6 bases and the V segment lost 5 bases, leaving 9 bases of the junction unmatched. Germline V lookup: CDR1 SEHNR, CDR2 FQNEAQ (reference sequence). The CDR3 nucleotides are TGTGCCAGCAGCCCCGGGACAGGGGATACTGATGAAAAACTGTTTTTT. As protein: CASSPGTGDTDEKLFF. Supplemented by reference TRBV7-9 and TRBJ1-4, the full variable domain reads DTGVSQNPRHKITKRGQNVTFRCDPISEHNRLYWYRQTLGQGPEFLTYFQNEAQLEKSRLLSDRFSAERPKGSFSTLEIQRTEQGDSAMYLCASSPGTGDTDEKLFFGSGTQLSVL.

J is TRBJ1-2 and V is TRBV7-2; 10 positions match TRBD1. V trimming: 6 bases; J trimming: 8 bases; junction bases outside the gene matches: 12. This CDR3 contains 15 residues. Looked up from germline, CDR1 is SGHTA and CDR2 is FQGNSA. CDR3 amino acids: CASRKDRGLNEGYTF. The CDR3 bases are TGTGCCAGCAGGAAAGACAGGGGGCTGAATGAGGGCTACACCTTC.

The chain combines TRBV7-3 with TRBJ2-1, with 9 bases identical to TRBD2. CDR1 is SGHTA, CDR2 FQGTGA, per germline. Trimming cost V 0 bases and J 7 bases; bases outside gene matches: 13. The CDR3 totals 18 residues. CDR3 DNA: TGTGCCAGCAGCTTAACACCACAGACTAGCGGAGAGTCGAATGAGCAGTTCTTC. The encoded protein is CASSLTPQTSGESNEQFF. The entire variable domain, with the rest obtained from reference TRBV7-3 and TRBJ2-1, is as follows: GAGVSQTPSNKVTEKGKYVELRCDPISGHTALYWYRQSLGQGPEFLIYFQGTGAADDSGLPNDRFFAVRPEGSVSTLKIQRTERGDSAVYLCASSLTPQTSGESNEQFFGPGTRLTVL.

V usage is TRBV6-5 and J usage is TRBJ2-7; 7 nucleotides align to TRBD1. V shed 7 bases, J shed 4 bases, and the junction held 7 bases outside the gene matches. CDR1 MNHEY and CDR2 SVGAGI come from the germline V gene. The CDR3 consists of 13 residues. CDR3 sequence (DNA): TGTGCCAGCAAGGCGACAGGGAAGTACGAGCAGTACTTC. Encoded protein: CASKATGKYEQYF.

A single count supports this clone. The chain couples TRBV7-9 to TRBJ2-7, with D perhaps assigned TRBD1 or TRBD2 (5 bases each). From germline, CDR1 is SEHNR and CDR2 FQNEAQ (reference sequence). The ends were cut back, 4 bases at V and 0 bases at J, with 16 bases in the middle. This CDR3 comprises 16 residues. The CDR3 DNA follows: TGTGCCAGCAGCTCCCCAGGGCGGGCTTACTCCTACGAGCAGTACTTC. Amino acid sequence: CASSSPGRAYSYEQYF.

This chain links TRBV27 with TRBJ1-5; no firm D call. Germline CDR1 is MNHEY and CDR2 is SMNVEV (reference sequence). V was pared by 1 base and J by 9 bases, with 7 bases between. CDR3 length: 12 amino acids. CDR3 protein: CASSLFGGPQHF. In nucleotides, the CDR3 is TGTGCCAGCAGTTTATTTGGTGGGCCCCAGCATTTT.

The chain recombines TRBV2 with TRBJ2-7, with 8 positions matching TRBD2. After removal of 7 bases from V and 5 bases from J, the junction contained 16 bases not matched to a gene. The CDR3 length is 16 residues. CDR1 is SNHLY, CDR2 FYNNEI, per germline. The CDR3 DNA reads as TGTGCCAGCACCCTAGGTCTACTAGCGGCCTCTCACGAGCAGTACTTC. It translates to CASTLGLLAASHEQYF.

This chain links TRBV15 with TRBJ2-3; TRBD2 matches at 13 bases. The length of the CDR3 is 16 residues. Germline CDR1 and CDR2: LNHNV and YYDKDF (reference sequence). V lost 4 bases, J lost 2 bases, and 3 bases stayed unmatched. CDR3 DNA sequence: TGTGCCACCAGCATTGGACTAGCGGGAGTCACAGATACGCAGTATTTT. Its protein product is CATSIGLAGVTDTQYF.

The rearrangement links TRBV6-5 to TRBJ1-2, with 7 bases matching TRBD1. The junction had 6 bases not matched to a gene; V was cut back by 0 bases and J by 8 bases. From germline, CDR1 is MNHEY and CDR2 SVGAGI. The CDR3 totals 14 residues. CDR3 DNA sequence: TGTGCCAGCAGTTACTCGACAGGGCGAAGGGGCTACACCTTC. Residues: CASSYSTGRRGYTF.

The CDR3 loop is CSVLGDIQYF. The CDR3 DNA sequence: TGCAGTGTCCTGGGGGACATTCAGTACTTC. The V call is TRBV20-1, the J call TRBJ2-4; D may be TRBD1 or TRBD2 (5 bases each). The germline V and J ends were trimmed by 7 bases and 8 bases, with 9 bases remaining between them. This CDR3 has 10 residues. Per germline, CDR1 DFQATT and CDR2 SNEGSKA (reference sequence).

The rearrangement links TRBV7-9 to TRBJ2-7; 10 nucleotides match TRBD2. Germline trimming cut 5 bases from V and 4 bases from J; bases unmatched to any gene: 5. There are 14 residues in the CDR3. From germline, CDR1 is SEHNR and CDR2 FQNEAQ (reference sequence). In nucleotides, the CDR3 is TGTGCCAGCAGCACCGGGACTAGCGCGTACGAGCAGTACTTC. Translating it yields CASSTGTSAYEQYF.

V usage is TRBV2 and J usage is TRBJ2-3; weak D call: TRBD1 (5 bases). CDR3 length equals 13 residues. V was clipped by 6 bases and J by 4 bases, with 11 bases between them. The germline V gene has CDR1 SNHLY and CDR2 FYNNEI. CDR3 amino acids: CASRIRTSDTQYF. For the CDR3, the DNA is TGTGCCAGCAGGATCAGGACATCAGATACGCAGTATTTT.

There are a few counts of this clone. The chain uses TRBV29-1 and TRBJ2-1, with D perhaps matching TRBD1 (5 bases). The CDR3 runs to 14 residues. CDR1 is SQVTM and CDR2 is ANQGSEA in the germline V gene. V gave up 4 bases and J gave up 1 base, with 11 bases separating them. As DNA, the CDR3 is TGCAGCGTTGGACAGACCGAATCCTACAATGAGCAGTTCTTC. Translated: CSVGQTESYNEQFF.

This clone was counted between two and nine times. The chain joins TRBV2 to TRBJ1-2; TRBD1 is a possible D gene (6 bases). The length of the CDR3 is 12 residues. Trimming removed 7 bases from V and 6 bases from J, with 12 bases in between. CDR1 and CDR2 (germline): SNHLY, FYNNEI. The CDR3 nucleotides are TGTGCCAGCAATCGGGACAATCATGGCTACACCTTC. Residues: CASNRDNHGYTF.

V is TRBV19 and J is TRBJ1-5; TRBD1 aligns across 7 bases. Per germline, CDR1 LNHDA and CDR2 SQIVND (reference sequence). The trim removed 10 bases at V and 1 base at J, leaving 13 bases unmatched. CDR3 length: 16 residues. CDR3 loop: CATKAFGTASNQPQHF. The CDR3 bases are TGTGCCACTAAAGCCTTCGGGACAGCAAGCAATCAGCCCCAGCATTTT.